The 19 T cell receptor beta chains in this list originate from one sample, sequenced in a study of T cell responses to AZD1222 COVID-19 vaccine (dated by TCRdb to about 2021). Library preparation used the immunoSEQ multiplex PCR assay. TCRdb stores this immuneACCESS table with in-frame sequences only. Part of the clones is absent; in the studies checked, under half of the shortfall reflects unresolved V genes, and no reason is known for the rest. This sample has approximately 61,000 clones in its table, and approximately 85% of those were observed once. In total, the top ten clones hold approximately 25% of the sample. Taken with the paper, the label for time point translates to: about 28 days (+/-7) after the second vaccine dose. The sample consisted of peripheral blood, taken 28 days after the second AZD1222 dose. Receptors were obtained from an adult who received the AZD1222 COVID-19 vaccine.

The chain uses TRBV7-2 and TRBJ1-2; D remains unclear. The V end lost 5 bases, the J end lost 2 bases, and 12 bases lay between the germline ends. The CDR3 is made up of 14 amino acids. Per germline, CDR1 SGHTA and CDR2 FQGNSA. CDR3 bases: TGTGCCAGCAGCCTTCCTGGCAGGAACTATGGCTACACCTTC. Translation: CASSLPGRNYGYTF. Combining the CDR3 with reference TRBV7-2 and TRBJ1-2 gives the whole variable domain GAGVSQSPSNKVTEKGKDVELRCDPISGHTALYWYRQSLGQGLEFLIYFQGNSAPDKSGLPSDRFSAERTGGSVSTLTIQRTQQEDSAVYLCASSLPGRNYGYTFGSGTRLTVV.

This clone was recorded a few times. The rearrangement joins TRBV10-3 to TRBJ1-4; D ambiguous. The CDR3 runs 12 residues. CDR1 ENHRY and CDR2 SYGVKD come from the germline V gene. Written as DNA, the CDR3 is TGTGCGTCAGGCGGGACTAATGAAAAACTGTTTTTT. Translation: CASGGTNEKLFF.

The sample holds one count of this clone. The rearrangement links TRBV24-1 to TRBJ2-3, with 7 bases aligning to TRBD2. The junction had 1 base not matched to a gene; V was cut back by 2 bases and J by 3 bases. CDR1 and CDR2 (germline): KGHDR, SFDVKD. The CDR3 contains 14 residues. CDR3: CATSDSGGTDTQYF. The CDR3 DNA sequence: TGTGCCACCAGTGATTCCGGGGGGACAGATACGCAGTATTTT.

The genes are TRBV3-1 (or the pseudogene TRBV3-2) and TRBJ1-2; 7 bases map to TRBD1. Germline values: CDR1 LGHDT, CDR2 YNNKEL (reference sequence). The length of the CDR3 is 16 residues. Trimming took 4 bases from V and 2 from J; bases not matched to a gene: 10. DNA for the CDR3: TGTGCCAGCAGCCGGGAAGGGGGACAGACGAACTATGGCTACACCTTC. This translates into CASSREGGQTNYGYTF.

This clone was counted only a few times. A read error may account for a junction end that differs from germline. The rearrangement links TRBV7-7 to TRBJ2-7; TRBD1 agrees at 9 bases. This CDR3 is built from 15 residues. The germline V gene encodes CDR1 SSHAT and CDR2 FNYEAQ (reference sequence). The CDR3 bases are TGTGCTAGCAGCGAGGGACAGGGCGGCGGTTACGAGCAGTACTTC. This gives the protein CASSEGQGGGYEQYF.

This chain connects TRBV23-1 to TRBJ2-7; D uncertain. TRBV23-1 falls under the ORF class, with uncertain function. V lost 0 bases and J lost 2, with 14 bases in between. This CDR3 has 16 residues. In nucleotides, the CDR3 is TGCGCCAGCAGTCAATCAGAGAAGGGTGGAACCTACGAGCAGTACTTC. It codes for CASSQSEKGGTYEQYF.

This chain connects TRBV7-2 to TRBJ2-1, with D maybe TRBD2 (6 bases). V lost 5 bases to trimming and J lost 6 bases, with 11 bases between them. The CDR3 sequence is 13 residues long. From germline, CDR1 is SGHTA and CDR2 FQGNSA. Here the CDR3 DNA reads TGTGCCAGCAGCCCATGGGACTTCAATGAGCAGTTCTTC. The encoded protein is CASSPWDFNEQFF.

The chain has TRBV7-2 and TRBJ1-5; D is ambiguous. Germline CDR1 is SGHTA and CDR2 is FQGNSA. CDR3 length: 14 residues. Trimming took off 1 base at V and 3 bases at J, with 7 bases between the two ends. CDR3 sequence reads: CASSLDRANQPQHF. CDR3 nucleotides: TGTGCCAGCAGCTTAGATAGGGCCAATCAGCCCCAGCATTTT.

The CDR3 DNA is TGTGCCTGGAGTGTACCGCTCGGACAGGGGGCGGTTGACGAGCAGTACTTC. Amino acids: CAWSVPLGQGAVDEQYF. The V call is TRBV30, the J call TRBJ2-7, with TRBD1 matching over 11 bases. The CDR3 extends over 17 amino acids. The germline CDR1 and CDR2 sequences are GTSNPN and SVGIG (reference sequence). V gave up 0 bases and J gave up 5 bases; unmatched junction bases: 12.

This chain links TRBV19 with TRBJ1-2; D gene ambiguous. The V end was cut by 5 bases, the J end by 1 base, with 11 bases between. Germline CDR1 LNHDA, CDR2 SQIVND (reference sequence). The CDR3 contains 14 residues. CDR3 sequence: CASSLGSDNYGYTF. Written as DNA, the CDR3 is TGTGCCAGTAGTTTGGGGTCGGATAACTATGGCTACACCTTC.

Here the CDR3 DNA reads TGTGCCAGCAGCTCCGGGACAGGGGCCTACGAGCAGTACTTC. Its protein product is CASSSGTGAYEQYF. V usage is TRBV5-4 and J usage is TRBJ2-7; 10 bases agree with TRBD1. The CDR3 sequence is 14 residues long. The germline V gene encodes CDR1 SGHNT and CDR2 YYREEE (reference sequence). V trimming: 3 bases; J trimming: 2 bases; junction bases outside the gene matches: 2.

The sample holds a few counts of this clone. V gene TRBV9 combines with J gene TRBJ2-3; D might be TRBD1 (5 bases). Trimming stripped 3 bases from V and 5 bases from J, with 13 bases between. Germline V gene data show CDR1 as SGDLS and CDR2 as YYNGEE. This CDR3 is built from 14 residues. The CDR3 DNA reads as TGTGCCAGCAGCGAAGGGATTCAGGGAGATACGCAGTATTTT. Its protein is CASSEGIQGDTQYF. The full variable domain, completed using reference TRBV9 and TRBJ2-3, is DSGVTQTPKHLITATGQRVTLRCSPRSGDLSVYWYQQSLDQGLQFLIQYYNGEERAKGNILERFSAQQFPDLHSELNLSSLELGDSALYFCASSEGIQGDTQYFGPGTRLTVL.

The V call is TRBV28, the J call TRBJ2-1; D possibly corresponds to TRBD1 (8 bases). The CDR3 is 16 amino acids. Germline V CDR1 and CDR2: MDHEN, SYDVKM. V shed 5 bases and J shed 0 bases, with 14 bases lying between them. CDR3 residues: CASSGGGQVSYNEQFF. The CDR3 DNA follows: TGTGCCAGCAGTGGGGGGGGACAGGTCTCCTACAATGAGCAGTTCTTC. Using reference TRBV28 and TRBJ2-1 for the parts outside the CDR3, the full variable domain is DVKVTQSSRYLVKRTGEKVFLECVQDMDHENMFWYRQDPGLGLRLIYFSYDVKMKEKGDIPEGYSVSREKKERFSLILESASTNQTSMYLCASSGGGQVSYNEQFFGPGTRLTVL.

This chain connects TRBV28 to TRBJ1-2, with D uncertain. Trimming removed 6 bases from V and 4 bases from J, with 15 bases in between. Germline V CDR1 and CDR2: MDHEN, SYDVKM. This CDR3 is built from 14 residues. CDR3 in amino acids: CASSPLGDTYGYTF. The CDR3 DNA sequence: TGTGCCAGCAGCCCGCTCGGTGACACCTATGGCTACACCTTC.

This clone has a single count. The chain has TRBV25-1 and TRBJ2-3; TRBD2 agrees at 9 bases. The V segment lost 4 bases and the J segment 4 bases; nucleotides outside the gene matches: 6. The CDR3 has 15 residues. Germline lookup yields CDR1 MGHDK and CDR2 SYGVNS. DNA of the CDR3: TGTGCCAGCAGTGTAGGTAGCGGGAGCGCAGATACGCAGTATTTT. As protein: CASSVGSGSADTQYF.

This clone occurred a few times. The chain carries TRBV28 and TRBJ1-4; a possible D gene is TRBD1 (5 bases). The CDR3 runs to 14 residues. Trimming removed 8 bases at V and 5 bases at J, with 15 bases between. Germline CDR1 is MDHEN and CDR2 is SYDVKM. As DNA, the CDR3 is TGTGCCAGCGGGGGGGACGGACGAAATGAAAAACTGTTTTTT. Residues: CASGGDGRNEKLFF.

This rearrangement joins TRBV7-9 to TRBJ2-7, with 9 positions matching TRBD1. CDR3 length: 19 residues. V shed 4 bases and J 3 bases; nucleotides not matched to a gene: 19. Germline-derived CDR1 and CDR2 are SEHNR and FQNEAQ (reference sequence). The CDR3 DNA follows: TGTGCCAGCAGCTCCACTAGGGGGGACAGGGCAGGGTCAATCTACGAGCAGTACTTC. Translated: CASSSTRGDRAGSIYEQYF.

The chain recombines TRBV18 with TRBJ2-4; D unresolved. The CDR3 consists of 16 residues. V was trimmed by 0 bases and J by 0 bases, leaving 9 bases between them. Germline lookup yields CDR1 KGHSH and CDR2 LQKENI. CDR3 sequence reads: CASSPPLGRAKNIQYF. DNA for the CDR3: TGTGCCAGCTCACCACCATTGGGCCGAGCCAAAAACATTCAGTACTTC.

This clone is medium-sized (0.01 to 0.1%) in the sample. This chain connects TRBV29-1 to TRBJ2-3, with 7 nucleotides matching TRBD2. CDR3 length: 14 residues. V dropped 3 bases and J dropped 1; count of bases not matched to a gene: 4. Germline CDR1 is SQVTM and CDR2 is ANQGSEA. The chain's CDR3 is CSVDTSVGTDTQYF. The CDR3 DNA reads TGCAGCGTTGATACTAGCGTCGGCACAGATACGCAGTATTTT.